The rows below give T cell receptor beta chains drawn from one sample of a study of human T cells and chemical hapten exposure. TCRdb fed the RACE reads into MiXCR, producing one record per CDR3 protein. The repertoire has some 340,000 distinct CDR3 sequences, roughly 6.9% of them found once; the top ten carry approximately 8.9%. The source material was whole blood, sampled in connection with sensitization to the hapten diphenylcyclopropenone (DPC). These receptor sequences come from a young woman with alopecia areata. Some clones in this sample may be carry-over from other donors' samples. The CDR3 runs from the conserved cysteine through the conserved F or W. D genes are given only for firm matches. The listing skips clone size in some rows; elsewhere it reads once, few, many or a size class.

TRBV6-2/TRBV6-3,NA,many,TRBJ2-2,CASGGPVNTGELFF,TGTGCCAGCGGGGGGCCTGTGAACACCGGGGAGCTGTTTTTT
TRBV4-1,NA,NA,TRBJ2-3,CDSSQEGQPSTDTQYF,TGCGACAGCAGCCAAGAAGGACAGCCCAGCACAGATACGCAGTATTTT
TRBV6-5,NA,many,TRBJ2-3,CASWDGTTHFGTQYF,TGTGCCAGCTGGGACGGGACCACACATTTCGGTACGCAGTATTTT
TRBV3-1,NA,many,TRBJ2-2,CASTFGGSNTGELFF,TGTGCCAGCACCTTTGGGGGATCGAACACCGGGGAGCTGTTTTTT
TRBV6-6,NA,NA,TRBJ2-7,CASSHPGTQTYEQYF,TGTGCCAGCAGCCACCCCGGTACTCAGACCTACGAGCAGTACTTC
TRBV5-6,TRBD1,NA,TRBJ2-3,CASSLAVDRGRDTQYF,TGTGCCAGCAGCTTGGCGGTGGACAGGGGGAGAGATACGCAGTATTTT
TRBV7-9,NA,many,TRBJ1-1,CASSFSGTNTEAFF,TGTGCCAGCAGCTTTTCAGGGACGAACACTGAAGCTTTCTTT
TRBV24-1,NA,NA,TRBJ2-7,CATSPVDSYEQYF,TGTGCCACCAGCCCGGTAGACTCCTACGAGCAGTACTTC
TRBV20-1,NA,few,TRBJ1-1,CSAIDTSRAGTEAFF,TGCAGTGCTATTGACACCTCGAGGGCGGGCACTGAAGCTTTCTTT
TRBV20-1,NA,NA,TRBJ2-3,CSARVIRGVDTQYF,TGCAGTGCTAGAGTCATAAGGGGAGTAGATACGCAGTATTTT
TRBV5-1,NA,NA,TRBJ1-1,CASSLGGWNTEAFF,TGCGCCAGCAGCTTGGGGGGCTGGAACACTGAAGCTTTCTTT
TRBV6-4,NA,many,TRBJ2-6,CASSDGGSGANVLTF,TGTGCCAGCAGTGACGGGGGGTCTGGGGCCAACGTCCTGACTTTC
TRBV10-3,NA,NA,TRBJ2-3,CAISVGRDTDTQYF,TGTGCCATCAGTGTGGGCAGAGACACAGATACGCAGTATTTT
TRBV5-1,TRBD1,NA,TRBJ1-4,CASSFTGDTGEKLFF,TGCGCCAGCAGCTTCACAGGGGACACCGGTGAAAAACTGTTTTTT
TRBV7-9,TRBD1,many,TRBJ1-1,CAGQGMDTEAFF,TGTGCCGGACAGGGGATGGACACTGAAGCTTTCTTT
TRBV28,NA,few,TRBJ1-5,CASSSDSFNQPQHF,TGTGCCAGCAGTTCGGACAGTTTCAATCAGCCCCAGCATTTT
TRBV18,NA,many,TRBJ2-2,CASSPPSAGTNTGELFF,TGTGCCAGCTCACCACCGAGTGCAGGGACGAACACCGGGGAGCTGTTTTTT
TRBV18,NA,few,TRBJ2-3,CASSPSGPSTDTQYF,TGTGCCAGCTCACCATCAGGGCCTAGCACAGATACGCAGTATTTT
TRBV20-1,NA,NA,TRBJ2-1,CSVSGPGQGRTSYNEQFF,TGCAGTGTCAGCGGACCGGGGCAGGGAAGAACCTCCTACAATGAGCAGTTCTTC
TRBV29-1,TRBD2,few,TRBJ2-3,CSVKSGGHDTQYF,TGCAGCGTTAAGAGCGGGGGCCACGATACGCAGTATTTT
TRBV7-9,NA,few,TRBJ2-2,CAIGWANTGELFF,TGTGCCATTGGTTGGGCGAACACCGGGGAGCTGTTTTTT
TRBV28,NA,many,TRBJ2-3,CASRRPGGTDTQYF,TGTGCCAGCAGGCGTCCGGGGGGCACAGATACGCAGTATTTT
TRBV20-1,NA,few,TRBJ2-7,CSAVPTASEQYF,TGCAGTGCCGTACCAACGGCGTCCGAGCAGTACTTC
TRBV4-2,TRBD2,NA,TRBJ2-1,CASSQEGTSGGARNEQFF,TGTGCCAGCAGCCAAGAAGGGACTAGCGGGGGGGCGAGAAATGAGCAGTTCTTC
TRBV4-3,TRBD1,NA,TRBJ2-7,CASSHLTGEAYEQYF,TGCGCCAGCAGCCATCTGACAGGGGAGGCCTACGAGCAGTACTTC
TRBV28,NA,few,TRBJ2-5,CASSLARFSPRETQYF,TGTGCCAGCAGTTTAGCCCGATTCAGCCCCCGAGAGACCCAGTACTTC
TRBV18,NA,few,TRBJ1-1,CASSPGIAEAFF,TGTGCCAGCTCACCGGGGATCGCTGAAGCTTTCTTT
TRBV6-6,NA,many,TRBJ1-6,CASSYLGSGNSPLHF,TGTGCCAGCAGTTACTTGGGCTCTGGGAATTCACCCCTCCACTTT
TRBV5-1,NA,NA,TRBJ1-1,CASSLGSWVLDTEAFF,TGCGCCAGCAGCTTGGGAAGCTGGGTATTAGACACTGAAGCTTTCTTT
TRBV10-3,NA,few,TRBJ2-1,CAISESPGNTPNEQFF,TGTGCCATCAGTGAGTCCCCGGGGAATACGCCCAATGAGCAGTTCTTC
TRBV11-2,NA,NA,TRBJ1-1,CASSLAWGRNTEAFF,TGTGCCAGCAGCTTAGCGTGGGGGAGGAACACTGAAGCTTTCTTT
TRBV4-2,NA,many,TRBJ2-2,CASSQDGGETGELFF,TGTGCCAGCAGCCAAGATGGCGGGGAAACCGGGGAGCTGTTTTTT
TRBV4-1,NA,few,TRBJ1-1,CASSQDIDENTEAFF,TGCGCCAGCAGCCAAGACATTGACGAGAACACTGAAGCTTTCTTT
TRBV4-3,TRBD2,few,TRBJ2-1,CASSQDPSGGTPSNEQFF,TGCGCCAGCAGCCAAGATCCTAGCGGGGGTACCCCTTCCAATGAGCAGTTCTTC
TRBV29-1,NA,few,TRBJ1-1,CSVENQGWMPNTEAFF,TGCAGCGTCGAGAATCAGGGTTGGATGCCGAACACTGAAGCTTTCTTT
TRBV20-1,NA,NA,TRBJ1-1,CSARDREALNTEAFF,TGCAGTGCTAGAGATCGTGAGGCCCTGAACACTGAAGCTTTCTTT
TRBV20-1,NA,NA,TRBJ2-3,CSAHPGHRGTDTQYF,TGCAGTGCTCATCCTGGACATAGAGGCACAGATACGCAGTATTTT
TRBV2,TRBD2,NA,TRBJ2-7,CASSSSGGSSYEQYF,TGTGCCAGCAGTTCTAGCGGGGGGAGCTCCTACGAGCAGTACTTC
TRBV2,NA,many,TRBJ2-5,CASRKQETQYF,TGTGCCAGCAGAAAGCAAGAGACCCAGTACTTC
TRBV2,NA,many,TRBJ1-4,CASSEAPVTPKRREKLFF,TGTGCCAGCAGTGAAGCGCCTGTGACTCCCAAACGGAGAGAAAAACTGTTTTTT